Described below is a single TCR beta chain sequence and its context. Its antigen remains unidentified. This entry is derived from a study of molecular identifiers for immune sequencing clone quantification. Study-wide context: Within a replicate experiment, RNA obtained from either about 20,000 or 100,000 naive CD8 cells was divided into five aliquots, and four of those aliquots were then sequenced.

TCRdb re-called the PCR reads with MiXCR, one entry per CDR3 protein. This table has 350,000 or so distinct CDR3 sequences, over 20% appearing once. Study conclusions and caveats: In CMV-specific effectors, clones above 20 copies held over 99% of molecules; naive, under 1%.

Naive CD8 T cells were sorted as CD8+CD4-CCR7+CD45RA+. The CDR3 covers 15 residues. V lost 8 bases and J lost 3; bases outside the gene matches: 7. Germline lookup yields CDR1 LGHDT and CDR2 YNNKEL (reference sequence). The TCR comes from a human donor in good health. Some libraries in this study had Jurkat cell RNA spiked in. The sequenced sample was naive CD8+ T cells from blood, with Jurkat cell RNA spiked in. Specified subset: FACS-sorted CD8+CD4-CCR7+CD45RA+ naive T cells. The V gene is TRBV3-1, the J gene TRBJ2-1; 10 nucleotides align to TRBD2. The DNA of the CDR3 is TGTGCCAGCGTCGCAGCGGGGGGGCACTACAATGAGCAGTTCTTC. The encoded protein is CASVAAGGHYNEQFF.